One and the same sample provided the 25 T cell receptor beta chains below, sequenced in a study of shared T cell receptors in the human thymus (dated by TCRdb to the early 2020s). Preparation of the library involved the immunoSEQ multiplex PCR assay. Sourced from immuneACCESS, this table was stored by TCRdb with only in-frame sequences that have V and J called. A share of the clones is absent; for the studies checked, an unresolved V gene accounts for under half, and the remainder has no known explanation. This sample gives 700,000 or so clones in total; approximately 85% of them show up just once. Jointly, the top ten make up 0.0095% to 0.011% of the sample. The same sample was also used in a study of human thymus T cells.

Sequenced sample: thymocytes. Every receptor here comes from a girl under two years old with a congenital heart defect. Donor details come from another sample of the same person, matched by shared clones.

The J gene is TRBJ1-5, the V gene TRBV11-2; a weak D match, TRBD1 (5 bases). CDR1 and CDR2 from the germline V gene are SGHAT and FQNNGV. The CDR3 contains 13 residues. Trimming took 4 bases from V and 8 from J, leaving 12 bases between them. The CDR3 reads CASSSRDGKPQHF. For the CDR3, the DNA is TGTGCCAGCAGCTCCAGGGATGGCAAGCCCCAGCATTTT. Combining the CDR3 with reference TRBV11-2 and TRBJ1-5 gives the whole variable domain EAGVAQSPRYKIIEKRQSVAFWCNPISGHATLYWYQQILGQGPKLLIQFQNNGVVDDSQLPKDRFSAERLKGVDSTLKIQPAKLEDSAVYLCASSSRDGKPQHFGDGTRLSIL.

The chain recombines TRBV29-1 with TRBJ2-1; 7 bases match TRBD1. V lost 2 bases and J lost 0; bases outside the gene matches: 13. The CDR3 is made up of 18 amino acids. CDR1 is SQVTM, CDR2 ANQGSEA, per germline. CDR3 amino acids: CSVEPPGGARSSYNEQFF. The CDR3 region has the DNA TGCAGCGTTGAACCCCCAGGGGGAGCACGAAGCTCCTACAATGAGCAGTTCTTC.

The V call is TRBV14, the J call TRBJ2-1, with D unclear. This CDR3 contains 16 residues. Trimming took 4 bases from V and 7 from J, leaving 20 bases between them. Germline CDR1 is SGHDN and CDR2 is FVKESK. The CDR3 loop reads CASSPRIRLPPNEQFF. The CDR3 DNA reads as TGTGCCAGCAGCCCCAGGATCCGGCTACCCCCTAATGAGCAGTTCTTC. Combining the CDR3 with reference TRBV14 and TRBJ2-1 gives the whole variable domain EAGVTQFPSHSVIEKGQTVTLRCDPISGHDNLYWYRRVMGKEIKFLLHFVKESKQDESGMPNNRFLAERTGGTYSTLKVQPAELEDSGVYFCASSPRIRLPPNEQFFGPGTRLTVL.

This clone was detected only a few times. The V and J genes are TRBV2 and TRBJ2-5, with D tentatively TRBD2 (6 bases). The germline V gene has CDR1 SNHLY and CDR2 FYNNEI. There are 11 residues in the CDR3. V dropped 10 bases and J dropped 4 bases, with 10 bases sitting between them. The CDR3 nucleotides are TGTGCCACCGGGACTCCAGAGACCCAGTACTTC. Its translation: CATGTPETQYF.

V and J are TRBV5-4 and TRBJ1-1, with 12 bases that match TRBD1. V lost 4 bases, J lost 7 bases, and 11 bases stayed unmatched. The length of the CDR3 is 16 residues. Germline V lookup: CDR1 SGHNT, CDR2 YYREEE (reference sequence). The CDR3 DNA is TGTGCCAGCAGCCCTTCATCCGGGACAGGGGGCAATGAAGCTTTCTTT. Residues: CASSPSSGTGGNEAFF. The full variable domain, with the rest looked up from reference TRBV5-4 and TRBJ1-1, is ETGVTQSPTHLIKTRGQQVTLRCSSQSGHNTVSWYQQALGQGPQFIFQYYREEENGRGNFPPRFSGLQFPNYSSELNVNALELDDSALYLCASSPSSGTGGNEAFFGQGTRLTVV.

The V call is TRBV11-2, the J call TRBJ1-1, with D maybe TRBD1 (6 bases). CDR3 length: 14 residues. The V gene lost 6 bases and the J gene lost 7 bases, with 18 bases spanning the gap. The germline CDR1 and CDR2 sequences are SGHAT and FQNNGV. The CDR3 DNA follows: TGTGCCAGCAGGGATCAACAGGGAACAAATGAAGCTTTCTTT. It encodes CASRDQQGTNEAFF.

V gene TRBV27 combines with J gene TRBJ2-7, with D maybe TRBD2 (6 bases). The germline V gene has CDR1 MNHEY and CDR2 SMNVEV (reference sequence). The CDR3 contains 14 residues. The V gene lost 5 bases and the J gene lost 7 bases, with 18 bases spanning the gap. The CDR3 reads CASSLGTDYGEQYF. As DNA, the CDR3 is TGTGCCAGCAGTCTCGGGACGGACTACGGAGAGCAGTACTTC.

This clone was seen more than once but under ten times. CDR3 amino acids: CASSRRTGVNSPLHF. In nucleotides, the CDR3 is TGTGCCAGCAGTAGACGGACAGGGGTGAATTCACCCCTCCACTTT. V usage is TRBV6-5 and J usage is TRBJ1-6, with 9 bases that match TRBD1. Germline V lookup: CDR1 MNHEY, CDR2 SVGAGI. V lost 5 bases, J lost 7 bases, and 6 bases stayed unmatched. CDR3 length equals 15 residues.

The J gene is TRBJ1-2, the V gene TRBV5-1; no clear D gene. The V and J ends lost 7 bases and 5 bases respectively, with 21 bases between them. From germline, CDR1 is SGHRS and CDR2 YFSETQ. There are 15 residues in the CDR3. CDR3 sequence: CASVEDQADQYGYTF. Here the CDR3 DNA reads TGCGCCAGCGTTGAAGATCAGGCCGACCAATATGGCTACACCTTC.

The chain recombines TRBV5-5 with TRBJ2-1; no clear D gene. The V gene's germline CDR1 is SGHKS and CDR2 YYEKEE (reference sequence). The V end was cut by 0 bases, the J end by 7 bases, with 14 bases between. The CDR3 has 15 amino acids. Here the CDR3 reads CASSLVYLNGNEQFF. Written as DNA, the CDR3 is TGTGCCAGCAGCTTGGTTTACTTGAACGGGAATGAGCAGTTCTTC.

The rearrangement links TRBV5-1 to TRBJ2-7; no clear D gene. The CDR3 runs 13 residues. V was cut by 5 bases and J by 5 bases, with 14 bases left in between. CDR1 and CDR2 (germline): SGHRS, YFSETQ. CDR3 protein: CASRGASWNEQYF. CDR3 nucleotides: TGCGCCAGCAGGGGCGCCTCTTGGAACGAGCAGTACTTC.

The CDR3 DNA sequence: TGTGCCAGCAGTATGACAGTCTACGAGCAGTACTTC. Translating it yields CASSMTVYEQYF. The V and J genes are TRBV6-1 and TRBJ2-7, with D possibly being TRBD1 (5 bases). Deletions cut 5 bases from V and 3 bases from J, with 8 bases between. This CDR3 region has 12 residues. Germline loops: CDR1 MNHNS, CDR2 SASEGT.

The V and J genes are TRBV4-1 and TRBJ1-1, with D possibly TRBD1 on 5 matching bases. CDR3 size: 13 residues. Between the trimmed V and J ends, which lost 2 bases and 10 bases, there was a span of 14 bases. Germline CDR1 MGHRA, CDR2 YSYEKL. DNA of the CDR3: TGCGCCAGCAGCCAATCAGGGAGGACGGGAGCTTTCTTT. It encodes CASSQSGRTGAFF.

This clone was seen only a few times. The V and J genes are TRBV9 and TRBJ1-5; weak D call: TRBD1 (6 bases). V was trimmed by 3 bases and J by 0 bases, leaving 7 bases between them. CDR1 and CDR2 (germline): SGDLS, YYNGEE. The length of the CDR3 is 14 residues. The CDR3 loop reads CASSDRDSNQPQHF. As DNA, the CDR3 is TGTGCCAGCAGCGACAGGGATAGCAATCAGCCCCAGCATTTT.

The rearrangement links TRBV19 to TRBJ1-2; D not resolved. Trimming shortened V by 1 base and J by 5 bases, and 20 bases separated the two germline ends. There are 17 residues in the CDR3. Germline CDR1 and CDR2: LNHDA and SQIVND (reference sequence). CDR3 sequence: CASSIGQFSPGDYGYTF. CDR3 coding DNA: TGTGCCAGTAGTATAGGCCAGTTCTCACCCGGGGATTATGGCTACACCTTC.

CDR3 residues: CASSSTSRTGGNQPQHF. CDR3 coding DNA: TGTGCCAGCTCATCAACATCACGGACAGGAGGCAATCAGCCCCAGCATTTT. V and J are TRBV11-2 and TRBJ1-5; TRBD1 matches at 7 bases. Trimming at V came to 8 bases and at J to 2 bases, leaving 15 bases not matched to a gene. CDR3 length: 17 residues. Germline CDR1 is SGHAT and CDR2 is FQNNGV.

J is TRBJ2-7 and V is TRBV7-6; TRBD2 aligns across 8 bases. CDR1 SGHVS and CDR2 FNYEAQ come from the germline V gene. CDR3 length: 16 amino acids. With V trimmed by 4 bases and J by 5 bases, 13 bases remained unmatched. This chain's CDR3 is CASSSRDRGGLNEQYF. The CDR3 DNA sequence: TGTGCCAGCAGCTCCCGTGACCGGGGGGGTTTGAACGAGCAGTACTTC. Filled out from reference TRBV7-6 and TRBJ2-7, the complete variable domain reads GAGVSQSPRYKVTKRGQDVALRCDPISGHVSLYWYRQALGQGPEFLTYFNYEAQQDKSGLPNDRFSAERPEGSISTLTIQRTEQRDSAMYRCASSSRDRGGLNEQYFGPGTRLTVT.

This clone was observed a few times. This chain joins TRBV18 and TRBJ2-2; 8 nucleotides align to TRBD1. The CDR3 consists of 15 residues. The germline gives CDR1 KGHSH, CDR2 LQKENI. V was clipped by 6 bases and J by 7 bases; unmatched bases: 10. The DNA for the CDR3 is TGTGCCAGCTCCACCCACGACAGGGGAGGCGGGGAGCTGTTTTTT. It encodes CASSTHDRGGGELFF.

The gene calls are TRBV15 and TRBJ1-1, with TRBD1 as a possible D gene (6 bases). Trimming stripped 3 bases from V and 0 bases from J, with 20 bases between. CDR1 is LNHNV and CDR2 is YYDKDF in the germline V gene (reference sequence). This CDR3 region has 18 residues. DNA of the CDR3: TGTGCCACCAGCAGCCCCGGACAGATCCAACTAATGAACACTGAAGCTTTCTTT. Its protein product is CATSSPGQIQLMNTEAFF.

The genes are TRBV20-1 and TRBJ1-1; no clear D. The CDR3 loop spans 11 amino acids. V lost 7 bases to trimming and J lost 8 bases, with 14 bases between them. Germline-derived CDR1 and CDR2 are DFQATT and SNEGSKA (reference sequence). CDR3 amino acids: CSGRVGPEAFF. CDR3 nucleotides: TGCAGTGGCCGAGTTGGGCCAGAAGCTTTCTTT.

This sequence joins TRBV19 and TRBJ2-5, with 7 bases identical to TRBD1. Trimming took 3 bases from V and 14 from J; bases not matched to a gene: 15. Germline V gives CDR1 LNHDA, CDR2 SQIVND (reference sequence). CDR3 length equals 14 residues. For the CDR3, the DNA is TGTGCCAGTAGTATTTCCCGTGACAGGGCGCCACTATACTTC. It specifies CASSISRDRAPLYF.

V and J are TRBV14 and TRBJ1-4; TRBD1 agrees at 8 bases. V lost 0 bases, J lost 5 bases, and 8 bases stayed unmatched. The CDR3 loop spans 17 amino acids. The V gene's germline CDR1 is SGHDN and CDR2 FVKESK. The CDR3 loop is CASSQDGPGQENEKLFF. CDR3 DNA sequence: TGTGCCAGCAGCCAAGATGGGCCGGGACAGGAGAATGAAAAACTGTTTTTT.

This rearrangement joins TRBV15 to TRBJ1-5, with D hard to call. CDR3 length: 13 amino acids. Germline-derived CDR1 and CDR2 are LNHNV and YYDKDF (reference sequence). The V gene lost 9 bases and the J gene lost 4 bases, with 13 bases spanning the gap. The chain's CDR3 is CATARGFNQPQHF. The CDR3 DNA sequence: TGTGCCACTGCCCGAGGGTTTAATCAGCCCCAGCATTTT.

This clone is a singleton in its sample. CDR3 DNA sequence: TGTGCCAGCAGCTTAGGAGCGCATAGGCTTGGCTACACCTTC. It codes for CASSLGAHRLGYTF. The chain couples TRBV7-9 to TRBJ1-2; no clear D. V lost 1 base and J 7 bases, leaving 13 bases between the germline ends. The germline gives CDR1 SEHNR, CDR2 FQNEAQ (reference sequence). The CDR3 is 14 residues long.

This clone has only a few counts. This sequence joins TRBV27 and TRBJ2-5; 8 nucleotides agree with TRBD1. The better agreement between TRBJ2-7 and the DNA end casts doubt on the J call. Per germline, CDR1 MNHEY and CDR2 SMNVEV (reference sequence). CDR3 length equals 16 residues. CDR3 sequence (DNA): TGTGCCAGCAGTCTTTTTCGGACAGGGAAATCCTACGAGCAGTACTTC. Its protein is CASSLFRTGKSYEQYF.